This T cell receptor (beta chain) was captured in a study of T cell repertoires in cytomegalovirus infection. TCRdb recomputed calls from the reads with MiXCR, one row per CDR3 protein. The data contain roughly 920,000 distinct CDR3 sequences, under 40% of them seen just once; the ten biggest clones take up roughly an eighth. The CDR3 is 14 amino acids. The germline CDR1 and CDR2 sequences are SGHTA and FQGNSA. The V gene lost 5 bases and the J gene lost 6 bases, with 15 bases spanning the gap. This clonotype came up many times. Antigen specificity is unknown. Specimen: cultured CD8+ T cells from PBMCs, collected from culture after CMV antigen stimulation. The rearrangement links TRBV7-2 to TRBJ2-3; possibly TRBD2 for D (5 bases). The TCR comes from a human donor in good health (CMV status not recorded). Some clones in this sample may be carry-over from other donors' samples. The CDR3 region has the DNA TGTGCCAGCAGCGCGTCGGGGTCGGCTGATACGCAGTATTTT. Its protein product is CASSASGSADTQYF.